Listed below are T cell receptor beta chains from one sample, sequenced in a study of T cell responses to AZD1222 COVID-19 vaccine. Libraries were prepared by immunoSEQ multiplex PCR; TCRdb keeps only in-frame clonotypes and omits some of them. The table has about 150,000 clones, 90% to 95% seen once. Material: peripheral blood, obtained 28 days after the second AZD1222 dose. These receptors were collected from an adult who received the AZD1222 COVID-19 vaccine. CDR3s include the opening cysteine and the closing phenylalanine or tryptophan. D genes are given only for firm matches. For some rows the clone size is stated as once, few or many, or as a class when expanded; others skip it.

>.|TRBV5-4|TRBD1|TRBJ1-2
CASSQDREVYGYTF
TGTGCCAGCAGCCAAGACAGGGAGGTCTATGGCTACACCTTC
>.|TRBV5-1|TRBD1|TRBJ2-5
CASVRDRETDETQYF
TGCGCCAGCGTACGGGACAGGGAGACGGATGAGACCCAGTACTTC
>.|TRBV7-6|TRBD2|TRBJ2-3
CASSLSSGRTDTQYF
TGTGCCAGCAGCTTATCTAGCGGGAGGACAGATACGCAGTATTTT
>.|TRBV7-9|.|TRBJ2-1
CASSLGSREQFF
TGTGCCAGCAGCTTGGGATCCCGTGAGCAGTTCTTC
>.|TRBV6-5|.|TRBJ1-1
CASSYSGGMNTEAFF
TGTGCCAGCAGTTACTCTGGGGGGATGAACACTGAAGCTTTCTTT
>.|TRBV4-1|.|TRBJ1-4
CASSQAAGGMGATNEKLFF
TGCGCCAGCAGCCAAGCCGCGGGAGGGATGGGGGCAACTAATGAAAAACTGTTTTTT
>.|TRBV6-5|.|TRBJ1-1
CASSYGDTEAFF
TGTGCCAGCAGTTACGGGGACACTGAAGCTTTCTTT
>.|TRBV12-3/TRBV12-4|TRBD1|TRBJ2-3
CASSLRDRDTQYF
TGTGCCAGCAGTTTAAGGGACAGAGATACGCAGTATTTT
>.|TRBV12-5|.|TRBJ2-1
CASGLASRNEQFF
TGTGCTAGTGGTTTGGCTAGCCGTAATGAGCAGTTCTTC
>once|TRBV14|TRBD1|TRBJ1-1
CASSQHPARDRNTEAFF
TGTGCCAGCAGCCAACATCCCGCACGGGACAGGAACACTGAAGCTTTCTTT
>.|TRBV30|TRBD1|TRBJ1-3
CAWSVTFQGANTIYF
TGTGCCTGGAGTGTAACGTTTCAGGGGGCTAACACCATATATTTT
>few|TRBV19|TRBD1|TRBJ1-5
CASILQGGQSNQPQHF
TGTGCCAGTATTCTACAGGGGGGGCAGAGCAATCAGCCCCAGCATTTT
>.|TRBV15|.|TRBJ1-2
CATSRGGYGYTF
TGTGCCACCAGCAGGGGCGGCTATGGCTACACCTTC
>.|TRBV19|.|TRBJ1-2
CASSIAPQGNYGYTF
TGTGCCAGTAGTATTGCCCCCCAGGGGAACTATGGCTACACCTTC
>.|TRBV5-1|.|TRBJ1-1
CASSLGLREAFF
TGCGCCAGCAGCTTGGGATTACGTGAAGCTTTCTTT
>.|TRBV30|.|TRBJ1-1
CAWRGHRGSNTEAFF
TGTGCCTGGAGAGGTCACCGAGGATCGAACACTGAAGCTTTCTTT
>.|TRBV6-4|TRBD1|TRBJ1-1
CASSSDRDTEAFF
TGTGCCAGCAGCTCCGACAGGGATACTGAAGCTTTCTTT
>.|TRBV7-2|.|TRBJ2-5
CASSLAHQETQYF
TGTGCCAGCAGCTTGGCCCACCAAGAGACCCAGTACTTC
>.|TRBV7-2|.|TRBJ1-1
CASRGGLNTEAFF
TGTGCCAGCAGGGGGGGATTGAACACTGAAGCTTTCTTT
>.|TRBV7-6|TRBD1|TRBJ1-4
CASSRPTGTTEKLFF
TGTGCCAGCAGCAGACCGACAGGGACGACTGAAAAACTGTTTTTT
>.|TRBV12-5|.|TRBJ1-1
CASGSNTVNTEAFF
TGTGCTAGTGGTTCTAATACAGTGAACACTGAAGCTTTCTTT
>.|TRBV7-3|.|TRBJ2-3
CASRVAVNTDTQYF
TGTGCCAGCAGGGTCGCGGTTAACACAGATACGCAGTATTTT
>.|TRBV28|.|TRBJ2-7
CASSFRQYLYEQYF
TGTGCCAGCAGTTTCCGTCAGTACCTCTACGAGCAGTACTTC
>.|TRBV13|TRBD2|TRBJ2-2
CASRTAGGPTGELFF
TGTGCCAGCAGGACGGCGGGGGGGCCCACCGGGGAGCTGTTTTTT
>.|TRBV19|.|TRBJ1-2
CASSIQTRPNYGYTF
TGTGCCAGTAGTATTCAAACCCGACCCAACTATGGCTACACCTTC